The 19 T cell receptor beta chains reported below all come from one sample, sequenced in a study of T cells in women clearing cervical HPV infection. TCRdb keeps only in-frame clones here, not all; method: immunoSEQ multiplex PCR. Recorded for this sample: about 12,000 clones. The sample consisted of blood buffy coat. Every receptor here comes from a woman between 18 and 69 years old with a cervical HPV16 infection that either progressed to CIN3+ or cleared (not recorded which).

A remark on this clone: The read is 3 residues too short to cover the CDR3 end, so that end is filled in from the germline J gene. The chain recombines TRBV7-9 with TRBJ1-1, with D uncertain. Germline V gives CDR1 SEHNR, CDR2 FQNEAQ (reference sequence). CDR3 length equals 14 residues. Deletions cut 5 bases from V and 4 bases from J, with 14 bases between. CDR3 bases read: TGTGCCAGCAGCCTAGGTGGACTTACCACTGAA. Its protein product is CASSLGGLTTE. The full-length CDR3 reads as CASSLGGLTTEAFF. Drawing the rest from reference TRBV7-9 and TRBJ1-1, the complete variable domain is DTGVSQNPRHKITKRGQNVTFRCDPISEHNRLYWYRQTLGQGPEFLTYFQNEAQLEKSRLLSDRFSAERPKGSFSTLEIQRTEQGDSAMYLCASSLGGLTTEAFFGQGTRLTVV.

Turning to this clone: The read ends 3 residues shy of where the CDR3 ends; the end is completed using the germline J gene. The chain links TRBV20-1 to TRBJ2-7; TRBD2 matches at 8 bases. The germline V gene has CDR1 DFQATT and CDR2 SNEGSKA (reference sequence). CDR3 size: 15 residues. J lost 3 bases, V lost 6 bases, and 13 bases had no gene match. The CDR3 region is CSADLPAGVHYEQYF. Partial CDR3 DNA: TGCAGTGCAGACCTGCCAGCGGGGGTCCACTACGAG.

With respect to this clone: The read halts 3 residues ahead of the CDR3 end, with the missing end drawn from the germline J gene. The V and J genes are TRBV7-3 and TRBJ2-2; 8 bases fit TRBD1. Looked up from germline, CDR1 is SGHTA and CDR2 is FQGTGA. V dropped 3 bases and J dropped 6; count of bases not matched to a gene: 6. The CDR3 is 15 amino acids. CDR3 DNA (partial): TGTGCCAGCAGCTTGCAGGGGGCGGTTGCCGGGGAG. Amino acids: CASSLQGAVAGE. In full, the CDR3 is CASSLQGAVAGELFF.

To note about this clone: The read gets to within 3 residues of the CDR3 end, and the germline J gene fills in the rest. This rearrangement joins TRBV9 to TRBJ1-6, with 9 positions matching TRBD1. In germline, CDR1 is SGDLS, CDR2 YYNGEE. This CDR3 region has 14 residues. With 3 bases clipped from V and 10 bases from J, the junction kept 5 bases outside the gene matches. CDR3 DNA, as far as it was read: TGTGCCAGCAGCGGCGGGACAGGGCGATCACCC. This codes for CASSGGTGRSP. The complete CDR3 sequence is CASSGGTGRSPLHF.

A remark on this clone: The read stops 3 residues short of the end of the CDR3; the missing end is completed from the germline J gene. The V gene is TRBV2, the J gene TRBJ2-3, with 12 positions matching TRBD2. Germline V gives CDR1 SNHLY, CDR2 FYNNEI. J was trimmed by 5 bases and V by 11 bases; bases with no gene match: 5. CDR3 length equals 13 residues. CDR3 residues: CAGALAGGDTQYF. The sequenced part of the CDR3 DNA is TGTGCCGGGGCACTAGCGGGGGGAGATACG.

For this clone: The CDR3 end is not reached by the read, which stops 3 residues before it; the germline J gene fills it in. The genes are TRBV10-2 and TRBJ1-6, with 7 bases identical to TRBD1. Looked up from germline, CDR1 is WSHSY and CDR2 is SAAADI. The CDR3 covers 13 residues. V shed 5 bases, J shed 10 bases, and the junction held 5 bases outside the gene matches. CDR3 DNA (partial): TGCGCCAGCAGTAGGGACAGCGGCTCACCC. Protein: CASSRDSGSP. Given in full, the CDR3 is CASSRDSGSPLHF.

About this clone: One end of the junction varies from germline; a read error may be responsible. The read terminates 3 residues ahead of where the CDR3 ends, so the germline J gene completes it. The same CDR3 is also encoded by other DNA sequences in this sample. The chain combines TRBV5-1 with TRBJ2-6, with 10 bases lining up with TRBD1. Per the germline V gene, CDR1 is SGHRS and CDR2 is YFSETQ. The CDR3 has 17 residues. This chain's CDR3 is CASSFQTGGSGANVLTF. CDR3 bases read: TGCGCCAGCAGCTTCCAGACAGGGGGCTCTGGAGCCAACGTC. Full variable domain (remainder filled in from reference TRBV5-1 and TRBJ2-6): KAGVTQTPRYLIKTRGQQVTLSCSPISGHRSVSWYQQTPGQGLQFLFEYFSETQRNKGNFPGRFSGRQFSNSRSEMNVSTLELGDSALYLCASSFQTGGSGANVLTFGAGSRLTVL.

A word on this clone: Sequencing ends 3 residues short of the CDR3 end; the germline J gene provides the rest. The chain has TRBV7-9 and TRBJ2-3; the match to TRBD2 covers 9 bases. The CDR3 sequence is 15 residues long. With 0 bases clipped from V and 4 bases from J, the junction kept 2 bases outside the gene matches. Germline V gene data show CDR1 as SEHNR and CDR2 as FQNEAQ (reference sequence). This CDR3 reads CASSLARGGADTQYF. CDR3 DNA, as far as it was read: TGTGCCAGCAGCTTAGCGCGGGGGGGCGCAGATACG.

As for this clone: The CDR3 end falls 3 residues outside the read, so it is completed with the germline J gene. The rearrangement links TRBV20-1 to TRBJ1-4; 9 bases match TRBD1. CDR1 DFQATT and CDR2 SNEGSKA come from the germline V gene (reference sequence). The CDR3 spans 15 residues. Losses at the gene ends were 0 bases for V and 8 bases for J; bases not matched to a gene: 7. The DNA read from the CDR3 is TGCAGTGCTAGAGAGGAACAGGGGGCTCGGGAAAAA. Its translation: CSAREEQGAREK. The full-length CDR3 reads as CSAREEQGAREKLFF.

With regard to this clone: The read falls 3 residues short of the CDR3 end, and the missing part is taken from the germline J gene. This chain connects TRBV30 to TRBJ2-1; 7 bases align to TRBD2. The junction had 11 bases not matched to a gene; V was cut back by 5 bases and J by 4 bases. CDR1 and CDR2 from the germline V gene are GTSNPN and SVGIG (reference sequence). The CDR3 contains 15 residues. Incomplete CDR3 DNA: TGTGCCTGGGCCCCGGGGGGAGACCATTACAATGAG. Translated: CAWAPGGDHYNE. The full CDR3 reads CAWAPGGDHYNEQFF.

Notes on this clone: The read terminates 3 residues ahead of where the CDR3 ends, so the germline J gene completes it. The chain combines TRBV2 with TRBJ1-1; tentative D call: TRBD1 (5 bases). The V gene lost 3 bases and the J gene lost 3 bases, with 20 bases spanning the gap. The CDR3 is 17 amino acids. From germline, CDR1 is SNHLY and CDR2 FYNNEI. This CDR3 reads CASSDTPPGVSDTEAFF. CDR3 DNA (partial): TGTGCCAGCAGTGATACACCCCCGGGGGTAAGCGACACTGAA.

Regarding this clone: The DNA ends 3 residues before the CDR3 does, and the rest of the CDR3 is filled in from the germline J gene. The chain carries TRBV18 and TRBJ2-5, with a tentative D call TRBD2 (5 bases). The CDR3 consists of 15 residues. Germline V CDR1 and CDR2: KGHSH, LQKENI. With 2 bases removed from V and 7 bases from J, the gap between germline ends came to 17 bases. The CDR3 DNA, read in part, is TGTGCCAGCTCACCATCAAGTGCCCCCGAGGGGACC. It specifies CASSPSSAPEGT. The whole CDR3 region reads CASSPSSAPEGTQYF.

Notes on this clone: Coverage ceases 3 residues before the CDR3 finishes, and the germline J gene fills in the end. The rearrangement links TRBV18 to TRBJ2-1; 8 bases agree with TRBD2. CDR1 is KGHSH and CDR2 is LQKENI in the germline V gene. V lost 4 bases, J lost 5 bases, and 13 bases stayed unmatched. CDR3 length: 17 amino acids. The CDR3 bases that were read are TGTGCCAGCTCACGAGTTCCGGGACTAGTGGGGCACAATGAG. As protein: CASSRVPGLVGHNE. The whole CDR3 reads CASSRVPGLVGHNEQFF.

As for this clone: Read sequence stops 3 residues before the CDR3 end, and the germline J gene provides the missing end. The chain combines TRBV2 with TRBJ2-5; tentatively, D is TRBD2 (6 bases). CDR1 SNHLY and CDR2 FYNNEI come from the germline V gene. V was pared by 7 bases and J by 7 bases, with 16 bases between. CDR3 length equals 13 residues. The part of the CDR3 DNA that was read is TGTGCCAGCACCGGAGGGGCCCAGGGGACC. Its protein is CASTGGAQGT. The whole CDR3 is CASTGGAQGTQYF.

Regarding this clone: The read halts 3 residues ahead of the CDR3 end, with the missing end drawn from the germline J gene. The chain joins TRBV5-1 to TRBJ2-3; the match to TRBD2 covers 7 bases. V shed 6 bases and J 1 base; nucleotides not matched to a gene: 8. Germline-derived CDR1 and CDR2 are SGHRS and YFSETQ. This CDR3 is built from 15 residues. Partial CDR3 DNA: TGCGCCAGCACCTCAAATGCGGGGGGCACAGATACG. Its protein product is CASTSNAGGTDT. Given in full, the CDR3 is CASTSNAGGTDTQYF.

Regarding this clone: The read finishes 3 residues shy of the CDR3 end, and the germline J gene is used to complete it. V usage is TRBV19 and J usage is TRBJ2-1; 15 positions agree with TRBD2. The CDR3 consists of 20 residues. V gave up 0 bases and J gave up 3 bases; unmatched junction bases: 9. Germline CDR1 reads LNHDA; CDR2 reads SQIVND (reference sequence). CDR3 region: CASSIEGLAGGFSYYNEQFF. The DNA read from the CDR3 is TGTGCCAGTAGTATAGAGGGACTAGCGGGGGGCTTCTCCTACTACAATGAG. The complete variable domain, with remaining parts taken from reference TRBV19 and TRBJ2-1, reads DGGITQSPKYLFRKEGQNVTLSCEQNLNHDAMYWYRQDPGQGLRLIYYSQIVNDFQKGDIAEGYSVSREKKESFPLTVTSAQKNPTAFYLCASSIEGLAGGFSYYNEQFFGPGTRLTVL.

Comments on this clone: The read terminates 3 residues ahead of where the CDR3 ends, so the germline J gene completes it. The rearrangement joins TRBV12-3 or TRBV12-4 to TRBJ2-7; TRBD2 matches 8 bases. CDR3 length: 17 amino acids. J lost 1 base, V lost 2 bases, and 10 bases had no gene match. CDR3 in amino acids: CASSLLAGGTASYEQYF. The CDR3 DNA, read in part, is TGTGCCAGCAGTTTACTCGCGGGGGGTACTGCGTCCTACGAG.

In regard to this clone: The read terminates 3 residues before the CDR3 end, so the remaining end is supplied by the germline J gene. This chain uses TRBV2 with TRBJ1-1; TRBD1 matches 7 bases. V shed 5 bases and J 1 base; nucleotides not matched to a gene: 4. This CDR3 spans 14 amino acids. CDR1 SNHLY and CDR2 FYNNEI come from the germline V gene. CDR3 DNA, as far as it was read: TGTGCCAGCAGTTTTACAGGGGCGAACACTGAA. Encoded protein: CASSFTGANTE. The whole CDR3 sequence is CASSFTGANTEAFF. The full variable domain, with the rest looked up from reference TRBV2 and TRBJ1-1, is EPEVTQTPSHQVTQMGQEVILRCVPISNHLYFYWYRQILGQKVEFLVSFYNNEISEKSEIFDDQFSVERPDGSNFTLKIRSTKLEDSAMYFCASSFTGANTEAFFGQGTRLTVV.

With respect to this clone: The observed sequence ends 3 residues before the CDR3 terminus, with the missing tail filled in from the germline J gene. The same CDR3 can be traced to other DNA sequences in this sample. This sequence joins TRBV11-2 and TRBJ2-7, with 7 bases lining up with TRBD2. The CDR3 has 14 amino acids. The trim removed 5 bases at V and 2 bases at J, leaving 6 bases unmatched. The germline V gene has CDR1 SGHAT and CDR2 FQNNGV. This CDR3 reads CASSAGLRTYEQYF. CDR3 bases read: TGTGCCAGCAGCGCGGGACTACGTACCTACGAG.